This T cell receptor beta chain was documented in a study of long-term antiretroviral therapy in people with HIV. CDR3 length: 15 amino acids. Per the germline V gene, CDR1 is MNHNY and CDR2 is SVGAGI (reference sequence). The V end was cut by 2 bases, the J end by 4 bases, with 14 bases between. Cryopreserved PBMC, at roughly 1-10 million per sample, were present before DNA extraction. The libraries were made with immunoSEQ v3.0 at survey level. Profiling relied on immunoSEQ multiplex PCR, and the TCRdb table lists in-frame clones only, not all of them. Altogether some 43,000 clones are present, around 86% being singletons, with the ten largest covering about 5%. General study findings and limits: Controls exceeded HIV repertoires in CDR3 length range.

Turning to this clone: Its specificity is unknown.

This clonotype was sampled from a woman aged 45-60 years with HIV. The sample here was unsorted PBMCs, taken 0.1 years before starting antiretroviral therapy. The chain employs TRBV6-6 and TRBJ1-2, with D possibly being TRBD1 (6 bases). The CDR3 DNA follows: TGTGCCAGCAGTTACCGGACAGTGTCGGTCTATGGCTACACCTTC. Its translation is CASSYRTVSVYGYTF.